This TCR beta chain emerged from a study of cytomegalovirus exposure and HLA in healthy donors. With 60 Vbeta and 13 Jbeta primers, the PCR was carried out. This table comes from immunoSEQ multiplex PCR, and its TCRdb copy is limited to in-frame clones, with some not included. The data show some 120,000 clones, about 83% seen once. Trimming pared 3 bases from V and 0 bases from J, leaving 7 bases between. CDR1 SGHNT and CDR2 YYREEE come from the germline V gene (reference sequence). The length of the CDR3 is 14 residues. Material: PBMCs. The chain has TRBV5-4 and TRBJ1-3; D is perhaps TRBD1 (5 bases). This receptor was identified in a female donor in good health and CMV-seronegative. The CDR3 DNA is TGTGCCAGCAGCTCGGGGGACTCTGGAAACACCATATATTTT. Protein sequence: CASSSGDSGNTIYF.